The 7 T cell receptor beta chains presented below share a single source sample, sequenced in a study of molecular identifiers for immune sequencing clone quantification. TCRdb itself ran the PCR reads through MiXCR, one entry per CDR3 protein. The sample contains 45,000 to 55,000 distinct CDR3 sequences, 36% of which appear only once. The sequenced material came from naive CD8+ T cells from blood, with Jurkat cell RNA spiked in. Sample subset: FACS-sorted CD8+CD4-CCR7+CD45RA+ naive T cells. The receptors were gathered from a human donor in good health. Some libraries in this study had Jurkat cell RNA spiked in.

This clonotype appeared many times. The J gene is TRBJ2-7, the V gene TRBV4-3; D not resolved. CDR1 is LGHNA and CDR2 is YSLEER in the germline V gene. The germline V and J ends were trimmed by 0 bases and 6 bases, with 12 bases remaining between them. The CDR3 covers 14 residues. The DNA of the CDR3 is TGCGCCAGCAGCCAAGATTTTGACACCCCCGAGCAGTACTTC. This translates into CASSQDFDTPEQYF.

This clonotype was found a few times. The junction differs from germline at one of its ends, possibly a read error. This chain uses TRBV29-1 with TRBJ2-7, with 14 bases fitting TRBD2. Germline V lookup: CDR1 SQVTM, CDR2 ANQGSEA. The CDR3 runs to 16 residues. CDR3 DNA sequence: TGCAGCGTCGAAGCCGGAGGACTAGCGGGAGGCTACGAGCAGTACTTC. Translation gives CSVEAGGLAGGYEQYF.

For this clonotype: Likely a read error: the CDR3 ends without its conserved phenylalanine or tryptophan. In nucleotides, the CDR3 is TGTGCCAGCTCGCCCGAGAGCCAAGCAATGAACACTGAAGCTTTCTCT. Translated, it gives CASSPESQAMNTEAFS. The chain joins TRBV18 to TRBJ1-1; D is undetermined. Germline-derived CDR1 and CDR2 are KGHSH and LQKENI. V was clipped by 6 bases and J by 0 bases, with 17 bases between them. This CDR3 comprises 16 residues.

Details on this clonotype: A single base separates this from a much larger clone, so it may be a read error. The chain carries TRBV18 and TRBJ2-2, with D hard to call. The CDR3 sequence is 12 residues long. The ends were cut back, 3 bases at V and 7 bases at J, with 6 bases in the middle. CDR1 and CDR2 (germline): KGHSH, LQKENI. CDR3 sequence: CASSPGIGELFF. The DNA for the CDR3 is TGTGCCAGCTCACCGGGCATCGGGGAGCTGTTTTTT.

This clonotype was seen a few times. The gene calls are TRBV4-2 and TRBJ2-5; D unresolved. Per germline, CDR1 LGHNA and CDR2 YNFKEQ. The CDR3 runs 14 residues. The V gene lost 1 base and the J gene lost 0 bases, with 6 bases spanning the gap. The CDR3 spells CASSQALYQETQYF. DNA of the CDR3: TGTGCCAGCAGCCAAGCCCTGTACCAAGAGACCCAGTACTTC.

The V call is TRBV4-1, the J call TRBJ2-7; D is perhaps TRBD2 (6 bases). Trimming took off 5 bases at V and 5 bases at J, with 13 bases between the two ends. CDR3 size: 13 residues. Germline assignment: CDR1 MGHRA and CDR2 YSYEKL. The CDR3 protein is CASSSRWEDEQYF. CDR3 nucleotides: TGCGCCAGCAGCTCCCGTTGGGAGGACGAGCAGTACTTC.

This clonotype has at least ten counts. V is TRBV4-3 and J is TRBJ2-1, with 12 nucleotides matching TRBD2. V lost 1 base to trimming and J lost 9 bases; unmatched junction nucleotides: 7. Germline V lookup: CDR1 LGHNA, CDR2 YSLEER. This CDR3 contains 16 residues. The CDR3 here is CASSQGLAGVLSEQFF. The CDR3 DNA follows: TGCGCCAGCAGCCAAGGACTAGCGGGAGTACTCAGTGAGCAGTTCTTC.